These 9 T cell receptor beta chains came from one sample sequenced in a study of OX40 agonist ivuxolimab in advanced cancers. The assay was immunoSEQ multiplex PCR, and TCRdb's table has in-frame clones only and misses some. The sample yields fewer than 25,000 clones, approximately 86% seen once. The sequenced sample was CD4+ or CD8+ T cells sorted from blood, obtained in a trial of the OX40 agonist ivuxolimab. These receptors were obtained from an adult with an advanced solid tumor such as melanoma, head and neck, liver or kidney cancer.

This sequence joins TRBV13 and TRBJ2-5; D unresolved. Germline V gene data show CDR1 as PRHDT and CDR2 as FYEKMQ (reference sequence). There are 12 residues in the CDR3. V was cut by 3 bases and J by 0 bases, with 2 bases left in between. CDR3 region: CASSFYQETQYF. The CDR3 DNA reads as TGTGCCAGCAGCTTCTACCAAGAGACCCAGTACTTC.

The chain employs TRBV6-5 and TRBJ2-5, with TRBD1 identical over 7 bases. Germline V gives CDR1 MNHEY, CDR2 SVGAGI. The CDR3 runs to 16 residues. V shed 3 bases, J shed 1 base, and the junction held 8 bases outside the gene matches. The CDR3 region has the DNA TGTGCCAGCAGTTATTATCTCGGGGACAGCCAAGAGACCCAGTACTTC. Translation: CASSYYLGDSQETQYF.

This chain links TRBV27 with TRBJ1-4, with no clear D. CDR3 length: 15 residues. Germline V gene sequence: CDR1 MNHEY, CDR2 SMNVEV (reference sequence). V lost 1 base and J lost 8, with 14 bases in between. This CDR3 is CASSLFPEPREKLFF. In nucleotides, the CDR3 is TGTGCCAGCAGTTTATTTCCCGAACCCAGGGAAAAACTGTTTTTT.

The chain joins TRBV5-1 to TRBJ2-5; D is unclear. The germline CDR1 and CDR2 sequences are SGHRS and YFSETQ. The CDR3 runs to 17 residues. Deletions cut 3 bases from V and 5 bases from J, with 23 bases between. CDR3 nucleotides: TGCGCCAGCAGCTCAATTCTCGACCCATCCGGCCAGGAGACCCAGTACTTC. This translates into CASSSILDPSGQETQYF. The whole variable domain, filled in from reference TRBV5-1 and TRBJ2-5, reads KAGVTQTPRYLIKTRGQQVTLSCSPISGHRSVSWYQQTPGQGLQFLFEYFSETQRNKGNFPGRFSGRQFSNSRSEMNVSTLELGDSALYLCASSSILDPSGQETQYFGPGTRLLVL.

The chain recombines TRBV27 with TRBJ2-7; 10 positions agree with TRBD1. CDR3 size: 15 residues. Trimming took 6 bases from V and 4 from J; bases not matched to a gene: 9. Per the germline V gene, CDR1 is MNHEY and CDR2 is SMNVEV (reference sequence). Here the CDR3 DNA reads TGTGCCAGCAGGTTAATTGGGGACAGGGGATACGAGCAGTACTTC. Its protein product is CASRLIGDRGYEQYF.

This chain uses TRBV2 with TRBJ2-1; TRBD2 matches at 11 bases. CDR1 and CDR2 (germline): SNHLY, FYNNEI. The trim removed 6 bases at V and 4 bases at J, leaving 5 bases unmatched. The CDR3 is made up of 15 amino acids. This chain's CDR3 is CASRKTSGAYNEQFF. The CDR3 coding sequence is TGTGCCAGCAGGAAGACTAGCGGGGCTTACAATGAGCAGTTCTTC.

This rearrangement joins TRBV9 to TRBJ1-1; 10 bases map to TRBD1. The length of the CDR3 is 15 residues. With V trimmed by 5 bases and J by 7 bases, 11 bases remained unmatched. Germline V gene sequence: CDR1 SGDLS, CDR2 YYNGEE. Written as DNA, the CDR3 is TGTGCCAGCAGTGGTTCCCGGGACAGGGGATATGAAGCTTTCTTT. Residues: CASSGSRDRGYEAFF.

This chain connects TRBV10-2 to TRBJ2-3, with D perhaps matching TRBD1 (6 bases). V lost 4 bases and J 3 bases, leaving 11 bases between the germline ends. CDR3 size: 14 residues. Germline values: CDR1 WSHSY, CDR2 SAAADI. The CDR3 bases are TGCGCCAGCAGTGGGGCAGGGGCGACAGATACGCAGTATTTT. Translated, it gives CASSGAGATDTQYF.

J is TRBJ2-1 and V is TRBV5-1; no clear D gene. The CDR3 is 12 residues long. V was pared by 1 base and J by 7 bases, with 6 bases between. Germline assignment: CDR1 SGHRS and CDR2 YFSETQ. The CDR3 DNA sequence: TGCGCCAGCAGCTTGATTCGGAATGAGCAGTTCTTC. Its protein is CASSLIRNEQFF.